This note documents a single TCR beta chain sequence. Source study methods: By means of reference gene primer amplification, nucleated cell counts were estimated. The table came from immunoSEQ multiplex PCR; TCRdb's copy has only in-frame clones and leaves some out. Clone size and the V and J calls come from that table; the DNA yielded D and trimming. The data hold 80,000 to 95,000 clones, with approximately 87% observed a single time. CDR1 and CDR2 (germline): MNHNY, SVGAGI (reference sequence). Losses at the gene ends were 0 bases for V and 14 bases for J; bases not matched to a gene: 8. The CDR3 consists of 15 residues. The source of the sample is a study of blood T cell repertoires in COVID-19. Study-level information: Sources were T cells, B-cell-depleted T cells, or PBMCs; the material itself was cDNA or gDNA.

Specimen: peripheral blood. The receptor was derived from a human donor in a cohort sampled during active COVID-19. This chain uses TRBV6-6 with TRBJ1-6; 9 bases fit TRBD1. CDR3 in DNA: TGTGCCAGCAGTTACTCAGGGACAGGGCGGGCGACCCTCCACTTT. Its protein is CASSYSGTGRATLHF.